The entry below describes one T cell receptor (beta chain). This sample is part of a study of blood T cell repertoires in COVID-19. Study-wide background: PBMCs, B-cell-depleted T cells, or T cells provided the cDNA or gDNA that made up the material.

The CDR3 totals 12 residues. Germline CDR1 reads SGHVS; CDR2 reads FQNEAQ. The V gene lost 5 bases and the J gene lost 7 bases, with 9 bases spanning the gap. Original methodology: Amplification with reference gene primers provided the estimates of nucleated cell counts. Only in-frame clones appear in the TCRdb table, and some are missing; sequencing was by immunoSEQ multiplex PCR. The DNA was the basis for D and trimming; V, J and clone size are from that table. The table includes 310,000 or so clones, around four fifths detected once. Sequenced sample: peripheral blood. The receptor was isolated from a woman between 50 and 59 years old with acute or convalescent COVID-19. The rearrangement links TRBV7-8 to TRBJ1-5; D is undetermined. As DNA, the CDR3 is TGTGCCAGCAGCCTTTTTCAACAGCCCCAGCATTTT. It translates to CASSLFQQPQHF.